These T cell receptor beta chains were read from a single sample in a study of T cell responses to AZD1222 COVID-19 vaccine. Assay used: immunoSEQ multiplex PCR; TCRdb lists only in-frame clones, some missing. The sample records 85,000 to 110,000 clones, roughly 88% being singletons. Sequences were derived from peripheral blood, sampled on day 0 of AZD1222 vaccination. The receptors here all came from an adult in good health. The CDR3 runs from the conserved cysteine through the conserved F or W. D genes are given only for firm matches. Where a row states a size, it is once, few, many or the class of an expanded clone; other rows omit it.

abundance	d_gene	j_gene	v_gene	CDR3aa	CDR3nt
once	NA	TRBJ2-3	TRBV19	CASSFQGLAGQGAWYF	TGTGCCAGTAGTTTCCAGGGACTAGCGGGACAGGGGGCTTGGTATTTT
NA	NA	TRBJ1-3	TRBV6-5	CATGRQVSGNTIYF	TGTGCCACCGGGAGACAGGTTTCCGGAAACACCATATATTTT
NA	NA	TRBJ1-1	TRBV29-1	CSVGQNTEAFF	TGCAGCGTTGGTCAGAACACTGAAGCTTTCTTT
NA	TRBD2	TRBJ2-5	TRBV7-2	CASSLVGLAGAQETQYF	TGTGCCAGCAGCTTAGTAGGGCTAGCGGGGGCACAAGAGACCCAGTACTTC
NA	TRBD1	TRBJ1-4	TRBV27	CASSLSWTGLNEKLFF	TGTGCCAGCAGTTTATCTTGGACAGGGCTGAATGAAAAACTGTTTTTT
NA	NA	TRBJ1-1	TRBV6-5	CASSYYLSNTEAFF	TGTGCCAGCAGTTACTATCTATCGAACACTGAAGCTTTCTTT
few	NA	TRBJ2-2	TRBV30	CGLAHLQGTGELFF	TGTGGCCTGGCCCATTTACAGGGCACCGGGGAGCTGTTTTTT
NA	NA	TRBJ2-2	TRBV27	CASSPSTTGELFF	TGTGCCAGCAGCCCTTCAACCACCGGGGAGCTGTTTTTT
NA	NA	TRBJ1-5	TRBV27	CASGRGLSNQPQHF	TGTGCCAGCGGCAGGGGTCTTAGCAATCAGCCCCAGCATTTT
NA	NA	TRBJ2-3	TRBV27	CASRNQPGGGWTDTQYF	TGTGCCAGCAGAAATCAGCCCGGAGGTGGTTGGACAGATACGCAGTATTTT
NA	NA	TRBJ2-6	TRBV4-3	CASSQEGSVTGANVLTF	TGCGCCAGCAGCCAAGAGGGGTCAGTAACTGGGGCCAACGTCCTGACTTTC
NA	NA	TRBJ2-1	TRBV6-2/TRBV6-3	CASRHSTKVGEQFF	TGTGCCAGCCGCCACAGCACTAAAGTCGGTGAGCAGTTCTTC
NA	NA	TRBJ1-5	TRBV9	CASSVQGSGDQPQHF	TGTGCCAGCAGCGTACAGGGTTCCGGTGACCAGCCCCAGCATTTT
NA	NA	TRBJ1-2	TRBV24-1	CALWTGTNYGYTF	TGTGCCTTATGGACGGGAACTAACTATGGCTACACCTTC
few	NA	TRBJ2-7	TRBV10-3	CAISEVEGLYEQYF	TGTGCCATCAGTGAGGTGGAGGGACTCTACGAGCAGTACTTC
NA	TRBD2	TRBJ2-7	TRBV5-1	CASSLGGLAGEGYEQYF	TGCGCCAGCAGCTTGGGGGGACTAGCGGGAGAGGGTTACGAGCAGTACTTC
once	NA	TRBJ1-1	TRBV9	CASSGPGLRNTEAFF	TGTGCCAGCAGCGGACCGGGACTCAGGAACACTGAAGCTTTCTTT
once	NA	TRBJ1-1	TRBV5-5	CASSPRGPEAFF	TGTGCCAGCAGCCCCAGAGGACCGGAAGCTTTCTTT
NA	NA	TRBJ2-2	TRBV11-3	CASSLEGRTSANTGELFF	TGTGCCAGCAGCTTAGAGGGCAGGACATCAGCGAACACCGGGGAGCTGTTTTTT
once	NA	TRBJ1-4	TRBV2	CASSINTGREKLFF	TGTGCCAGCAGCATAAATACGGGACGGGAAAAACTGTTTTTT
NA	NA	TRBJ1-6	TRBV6-5	CASGNDNTGNSPLHF	TGTGCCAGCGGGAACGACAACACAGGGAATTCACCCCTCCACTTT
NA	NA	TRBJ1-1	TRBV7-8	CASTPPGNTEAFF	TGTGCCAGCACCCCCCCAGGGAACACTGAAGCTTTCTTT
NA	TRBD1	TRBJ1-4	TRBV5-1	CASSLGQGAANEKLFF	TGCGCCAGCAGCTTGGGGCAGGGGGCCGCTAATGAAAAACTGTTTTTT
NA	NA	TRBJ1-1	TRBV18	CASSPPGFEAFF	TGTGCCAGCTCTCCCCCGGGCTTTGAAGCTTTCTTT
NA	TRBD1	TRBJ2-3	TRBV6-6	CASRPGGAGDTQYF	TGTGCCAGCAGACCAGGGGGCGCGGGAGATACGCAGTATTTT
NA	NA	TRBJ1-6	TRBV19	CASGTRDTPNSPLHF	TGTGCCAGTGGAACTCGGGACACACCGAATTCACCCCTCCACTTT
NA	NA	TRBJ1-6	TRBV11-3	CASSSDTNSPLHF	TGTGCCAGCAGTTCCGACACAAATTCACCCCTCCACTTT
NA	NA	TRBJ1-1	TRBV7-2	CASSRNTEAFF	TGTGCCAGCAGCCGGAACACTGAAGCTTTCTTT
NA	TRBD2	TRBJ2-3	TRBV9	CASSAEWGLAGAPDTQYF	TGTGCCAGCAGCGCCGAATGGGGACTAGCGGGGGCTCCAGATACGCAGTATTTT
NA	TRBD1	TRBJ2-5	TRBV29-1	CSAGTGSRQETQYF	TGCAGCGCTGGGACAGGGAGTCGTCAAGAGACCCAGTACTTC
NA	NA	TRBJ2-2	TRBV20-1	CSARRTGELFF	TGCAGTGCTAGGCGAACCGGGGAGCTGTTTTTT
NA	NA	TRBJ1-6	TRBV2	CASSEASPTSNSPLHF	TGTGCCAGCAGTGAAGCTTCCCCCACCAGTAATTCACCCCTCCACTTT
NA	NA	TRBJ1-1	TRBV27	CASSRLLDGGLAFF	TGTGCCAGCAGTCGCTTGCTGGACGGGGGGTTAGCTTTCTTT
NA	NA	TRBJ2-6	TRBV4-1	CASSREGHSGANVLTF	TGCGCCAGCAGCCGGGAAGGGCACTCTGGGGCCAACGTCCTGACTTTC
NA	NA	TRBJ1-3	TRBV6-5	CASSYGGAGGNTIYF	TGTGCCAGCAGTTACGGGGGGGCTGGAGGAAACACCATATATTTT
few	NA	TRBJ1-2	TRBV18	CASSPSTGDGYTF	TGTGCCAGCTCACCATCAACGGGGGATGGCTACACCTTC
NA	TRBD1	TRBJ1-1	TRBV5-1	CASSIPTGTTEAFF	TGCGCCAGCAGCATACCGACAGGGACCACTGAAGCTTTCTTT
NA	NA	TRBJ1-1	TRBV11-2	CASSLGGEGTEAFF	TGTGCCAGCAGCTTAGGCGGGGAGGGGACTGAAGCTTTCTTT
NA	NA	TRBJ1-6	TRBV7-8	CASSLGSRTAYNSPLHF	TGTGCCAGCAGCTTAGGCTCGAGGACAGCCTATAATTCACCCCTCCACTTT
once	TRBD2	TRBJ2-7	TRBV19	CASSAMSSGGEQYF	TGTGCCAGTAGTGCCATGTCTAGCGGGGGCGAGCAGTACTTC